The 25 T cell receptor beta chains given below trace back to one sample, sequenced in a study of OX40 agonist ivuxolimab in advanced cancers. The data were produced by immunoSEQ multiplex PCR, yet TCRdb's version contains in-frame clones alone and is incomplete. The sample shows some 40,000 clones, 78% of them seen only once. Sample: CD4+ or CD8+ T cells sorted from blood, taken in a trial of the OX40 agonist ivuxolimab. The receptors stem from an adult with an advanced solid tumor such as melanoma, head and neck, liver or kidney cancer.

This clone has only one observation. The chain joins TRBV7-8 to TRBJ2-5; maybe TRBD2 (6 bases). With 4 bases removed from V and 1 base from J, the gap between germline ends came to 22 bases. This CDR3 spans 18 amino acids. Looked up from germline, CDR1 is SGHVS and CDR2 is FQNEAQ. The CDR3 region is CASSSAATNRGLQETQYF. CDR3 coding DNA: TGTGCCAGCAGCTCAGCTGCGACCAACCGGGGACTCCAAGAGACCCAGTACTTC.

V and J are TRBV7-9 and TRBJ2-7; tentatively, D is TRBD1 (6 bases). V was pared by 5 bases and J by 3 bases, with 8 bases between. CDR3 length: 12 residues. Germline V gene lookup returns CDR1 SEHNR and CDR2 FQNEAQ (reference sequence). The CDR3 DNA follows: TGTGCCAGCAGCCAGGACAGCTACGAGCAGTACTTC. This codes for CASSQDSYEQYF.

The chain combines TRBV10-1 with TRBJ2-2, with 9 nucleotides matching TRBD2. The V and J ends lost 4 bases and 5 bases, in that order; junction bases with no gene match: 5. There are 15 residues in the CDR3. Germline V gene lookup returns CDR1 WNHNN and CDR2 SYGVQD (reference sequence). For the CDR3, the DNA is TGCGCCAGCAGTGTTAGCGGGAGTGAAACCGGGGAGCTGTTTTTT. Its translation: CASSVSGSETGELFF.

The V call is TRBV20-1, the J call TRBJ2-7, with D possibly being TRBD1 (6 bases). V lost 6 bases, J lost 3 bases, and 9 bases lay in between. CDR1 and CDR2 (germline): DFQATT, SNEGSKA (reference sequence). CDR3 length: 11 residues. The CDR3 loop reads CSARQVYEQYF. The DNA for the CDR3 is TGCAGTGCCCGACAGGTCTACGAGCAGTACTTC.

The chain uses TRBV9 and TRBJ2-3; D may be TRBD2 (6 bases). Trimming removed 3 bases at V and 3 bases at J, with 11 bases between. The CDR3 consists of 14 residues. In germline, CDR1 is SGDLS, CDR2 YYNGEE. CDR3 in amino acids: CASSGDGRTDTQYF. The CDR3 bases are TGTGCCAGCAGCGGAGACGGGAGAACAGATACGCAGTATTTT.

This clone was counted once. The J gene is TRBJ1-2, the V gene TRBV4-3, with 9 bases matching TRBD1. The CDR3 has 13 amino acids. V lost 4 bases to trimming and J lost 4 bases; unmatched junction nucleotides: 1. The V gene's germline CDR1 is LGHNA and CDR2 YSLEER. The CDR3 protein is CASSPQGAYGYTF. CDR3 sequence (DNA): TGCGCCAGCAGCCCACAGGGGGCCTATGGCTACACCTTC.

This chain connects TRBV7-3 to TRBJ2-2; D is unclear. The V end was cut by 3 bases, the J end by 5 bases, with 19 bases between. The CDR3 sequence is 17 residues long. Germline loops: CDR1 SGHTA, CDR2 FQGTGA. The CDR3 reads CASSFRPGPSSTGELFF. DNA of the CDR3: TGTGCCAGCAGCTTCCGACCGGGCCCATCCTCGACCGGGGAGCTGTTTTTT.

This clone was detected only once. A far larger clone is one nucleotide away, so this likely arose from a read error. Other DNA sequences within the sample encode an identical CDR3. This chain connects TRBV27 to TRBJ2-5; 8 positions match TRBD1. The CDR3 loop spans 15 amino acids. Germline CDR1 MNHEY, CDR2 SMNVEV (reference sequence). DNA for the CDR3: TGTGCCATCAGTGCCGGGACAGGCCAGTGGGAGACCCAGTACTTC. Translating it yields CAISAGTGQWETQYF.

This CDR3 is CASSLSGQGGGIGNQPQHF. The CDR3 region has the DNA TGTGCCAGTAGCCTGTCGGGACAGGGGGGCGGTATCGGCAATCAGCCCCAGCATTTT. The chain employs TRBV19 and TRBJ1-5; TRBD1 agrees at 11 bases. The germline V gene has CDR1 LNHDA and CDR2 SQIVND (reference sequence). CDR3 length: 19 residues. V dropped 6 bases and J dropped 2; count of bases not matched to a gene: 15.

The chain combines TRBV7-2 with TRBJ1-2, with D maybe TRBD1 (5 bases). The CDR3 runs to 13 residues. The germline CDR1 and CDR2 sequences are SGHTA and FQGNSA. Trimming pared 1 base from V and 7 bases from J, leaving 10 bases between. The CDR3 loop is CASSLDRGAGYTF. The CDR3 coding sequence is TGTGCCAGCAGCTTAGATCGGGGCGCTGGCTACACCTTC.

This chain uses TRBV28 with TRBJ2-7; D possibly matches TRBD1 or TRBD2 (5 bases each). This CDR3 is built from 14 residues. Germline assignment: CDR1 MDHEN and CDR2 SYDVKM. The germline V and J ends were trimmed by 7 bases and 0 bases, with 13 bases remaining between them. CDR3 sequence: CASTREGHSYEQYF. Written as DNA, the CDR3 is TGTGCCAGCACCCGTGAGGGGCACTCCTACGAGCAGTACTTC. Combining the CDR3 with reference TRBV28 and TRBJ2-7 gives the whole variable domain DVKVTQSSRYLVKRTGEKVFLECVQDMDHENMFWYRQDPGLGLRLIYFSYDVKMKEKGDIPEGYSVSREKKERFSLILESASTNQTSMYLCASTREGHSYEQYFGPGTRLTVT.

This clone was detected only a few times. This chain links TRBV2 with TRBJ1-1, with a possible D match to TRBD1 (5 bases). The CDR3 length is 14 residues. Germline loops: CDR1 SNHLY, CDR2 FYNNEI. V lost 3 bases, J lost 5 bases, and 13 bases lay in between. CDR3 in amino acids: CASSESGRVTEAFF. The CDR3 DNA reads TGTGCCAGCAGTGAGTCCGGCAGGGTTACTGAAGCTTTCTTT.

J is TRBJ2-7 and V is TRBV7-9, with 8 positions matching TRBD1. Germline trimming cut 2 bases from V and 3 bases from J; bases unmatched to any gene: 3. Germline loops: CDR1 SEHNR, CDR2 FQNEAQ (reference sequence). This CDR3 has 14 amino acids. The CDR3 DNA reads as TGTGCCAGCAGCTTACTCGGACAGGGCTACGAGCAGTACTTC. Its translation is CASSLLGQGYEQYF.

V gene TRBV9 combines with J gene TRBJ2-3; either TRBD1 or TRBD2 may supply D (5 bases each). This CDR3 has 15 residues. V lost 3 bases and J 2 bases, leaving 13 bases between the germline ends. Germline V gives CDR1 SGDLS, CDR2 YYNGEE. The CDR3, as DNA: TGTGCCAGCAGCGCGATGTGGGGGATCACAGATACGCAGTATTTT. Amino acid sequence: CASSAMWGITDTQYF.

The chain employs TRBV20-1 and TRBJ2-7; D is unresolved. From germline, CDR1 is DFQATT and CDR2 SNEGSKA (reference sequence). The CDR3 has 11 amino acids. Trimming removed 3 bases from V and 8 bases from J, with 11 bases in between. CDR3 loop: CSASVGLKQYF. CDR3 in DNA: TGCAGTGCTAGTGTGGGTCTCAAGCAGTACTTC.

The chain carries TRBV5-4 and TRBJ2-1; the D is unclear. The V gene's germline CDR1 is SGHNT and CDR2 YYREEE (reference sequence). This CDR3 is built from 13 residues. Trimming shortened V by 0 bases and J by 5 bases, and 6 bases separated the two germline ends. Here the CDR3 reads CASSLGVNNEQFF. Written as DNA, the CDR3 is TGTGCCAGCAGCTTGGGTGTCAACAATGAGCAGTTCTTC.

Written as DNA, the CDR3 is TGTGCCAGCAGCCAGCCTAGCGGGAAGACGGATGACAATGAGCAGTTCTTC. It specifies CASSQPSGKTDDNEQFF. The genes are TRBV14 and TRBJ2-1; 9 positions agree with TRBD2. The ends lost 3 bases at V and 5 bases at J; junction bases unmatched: 11. The CDR3 sequence is 17 residues long. Germline V lookup: CDR1 SGHDN, CDR2 FVKESK.

In its sample, this clone is medium-sized. The chain employs TRBV18 and TRBJ1-6; 8 bases match TRBD1. After removal of 3 bases from V and 5 bases from J, the junction contained 3 bases not matched to a gene. The germline CDR1 and CDR2 sequences are KGHSH and LQKENI. The CDR3 totals 15 residues. CDR3 DNA: TGTGCCAGCTCACCGTTACAGGGGGATAATTCACCCCTCCACTTT. Translating it yields CASSPLQGDNSPLHF.

The gene calls are TRBV10-2 and TRBJ2-1; D unclear. Germline assignment: CDR1 WSHSY and CDR2 SAAADI. CDR3 length equals 13 residues. Trimming stripped 8 bases from V and 9 bases from J, with 17 bases between. In nucleotides, the CDR3 is TGCGCCAGCGGTCCGGTGGGCCTCGGTGAGCAGTTCTTC. Its translation: CASGPVGLGEQFF.

This rearrangement joins TRBV10-1 to TRBJ2-7; D gene unclear. Per germline, CDR1 WNHNN and CDR2 SYGVQD (reference sequence). This CDR3 has 8 residues. The germline V and J ends were trimmed by 0 bases and 12 bases, with 0 bases remaining between them. The CDR3 DNA reads as TGCGCCAGCAGTGAGTCGTACTTC. It is translated as CASSESYF.

This rearrangement joins TRBV21-1 to TRBJ2-5; the D call TRBD1 from the table was never checked on the DNA. TRBV21-1 is a pseudogene locus. The CDR3 is made up of 16 amino acids. For the CDR3, the DNA is TGTGCCAGCAGCAAAGAACAGGACAGGGGGCTAGAGACCCAGTACTTC. It encodes CASSKEQDRGLETQYF.

The V and J genes are TRBV27 and TRBJ2-7, with 10 bases lining up with TRBD1. V lost 5 bases and J lost 4; bases outside the gene matches: 2. Germline V gives CDR1 MNHEY, CDR2 SMNVEV (reference sequence). CDR3 length: 13 amino acids. In nucleotides, the CDR3 is TGTGCCAGCAGTCGACAGGGGGCGTACGAGCAGTACTTC. It is translated as CASSRQGAYEQYF.

The V gene is TRBV4-3, the J gene TRBJ1-1, with TRBD1 identical over 8 bases. The V gene's germline CDR1 is LGHNA and CDR2 YSLEER. The J segment lost 0 bases and the V segment lost 3 bases, leaving 12 bases of the junction unmatched. This CDR3 is 18 amino acids long. The DNA for the CDR3 is TGCGCCAGCAGCCACGGACAGGGAGGAGGGCGAGTGAACACTGAAGCTTTCTTT. It yields the protein CASSHGQGGGRVNTEAFF.

The chain recombines TRBV6-6 with TRBJ2-7; 9 bases fit TRBD1. The CDR3 contains 14 residues. Germline lookup yields CDR1 MNHNY and CDR2 SVGAGI (reference sequence). The V gene end was trimmed by 4 bases and the J gene end by 2 bases; junction bases not matched to a gene: 3. DNA of the CDR3: TGTGCCAGCAGTTCACAGGGGGCCCCCTACGAGCAGTACTTC. Translation: CASSSQGAPYEQYF.

The chain couples TRBV7-3 to TRBJ2-2; TRBD2 might be the D (5 bases). CDR1 SGHTA and CDR2 FQGTGA come from the germline V gene. The V gene lost 4 bases and the J gene lost 7 bases, with 13 bases spanning the gap. The CDR3 covers 14 residues. Here the CDR3 reads CASSSFARGGELFF. CDR3 bases: TGTGCCAGCAGCTCGTTCGCCCGGGGCGGGGAGCTGTTTTTT.